The 9 T cell receptor beta chains below all came from one sample that was sequenced in a study of long-term antiretroviral therapy in people with HIV. The assay used was immunoSEQ (version v3.0), run at survey level. The table came from immunoSEQ multiplex PCR; TCRdb's copy has only in-frame clones and leaves some out. The table records approximately 32,000 clones, around four fifths of them present only once. This sample comprised unsorted PBMCs, obtained 0.3 years after starting antiretroviral therapy. These receptors all stem from a man between 18 and 29 years old with HIV.

This clone was counted only a few times. The chain joins TRBV9 to TRBJ2-2; D uncertain. The germline V and J ends were trimmed by 2 bases and 4 bases, with 3 bases remaining between them. Germline V CDR1 and CDR2: SGDLS, YYNGEE. This CDR3 region has 12 residues. The CDR3 sequence: CASSVSTGELFF. As DNA, the CDR3 is TGTGCCAGCAGCGTCTCCACCGGGGAGCTGTTTTTT.

The V gene is TRBV4-2, the J gene TRBJ2-1; TRBD2 matches at 7 bases. This CDR3 has 14 residues. CDR1 LGHNA and CDR2 YNFKEQ come from the germline V gene. The V and J ends lost 4 bases and 4 bases, in that order; junction bases with no gene match: 4. CDR3 protein: CASSLTSRYNEQFF. The CDR3 coding sequence is TGTGCCAGCAGCCTGACTAGCCGGTACAATGAGCAGTTCTTC.

The chain links TRBV5-1 to TRBJ2-1; 13 bases are shared with TRBD2. This CDR3 contains 16 residues. The V and J ends lost 2 bases and 5 bases, in that order; junction bases with no gene match: 4. The germline V gene encodes CDR1 SGHRS and CDR2 YFSETQ. The chain's CDR3 is CASSLLAGGPDNEQFF. Here the CDR3 DNA reads TGCGCCAGCAGCTTACTAGCGGGGGGGCCCGACAATGAGCAGTTCTTC.

The chain recombines TRBV18 with TRBJ2-3; D might be TRBD1 or TRBD2, each matching 5 bases. The length of the CDR3 is 16 residues. Between the trimmed V and J ends, which lost 2 bases and 7 bases, there was a span of 19 bases. Germline CDR1 KGHSH, CDR2 LQKENI. The CDR3 DNA reads as TGTGCCAGCTCACCAGGAGTAAGGGGACCCGGGAATACGCAGTATTTT. Translating gives CASSPGVRGPGNTQYF.

This chain joins TRBV27 and TRBJ2-3; possible D gene TRBD1, 5 bases. The CDR3 totals 17 residues. From germline, CDR1 is MNHEY and CDR2 SMNVEV (reference sequence). V was trimmed by 3 bases and J by 0 bases, leaving 16 bases between them. CDR3 nucleotides: TGTGCCAGCAGTTTGGGGCTTCCATCCTTAAGCACAGATACGCAGTATTTT. Its protein is CASSLGLPSLSTDTQYF.

This sequence joins TRBV6-6 and TRBJ1-5; TRBD1 matches at 11 bases. The germline V gene encodes CDR1 MNHNY and CDR2 SVGAGI (reference sequence). V gave up 7 bases and J gave up 3 bases; unmatched junction bases: 8. This CDR3 comprises 16 residues. CDR3 sequence (DNA): TGTGCCAGCATCAAAGGGACAGGGGGGACCAATCAGCCCCAGCATTTT. Amino acids: CASIKGTGGTNQPQHF.

This chain joins TRBV7-9 and TRBJ2-7; TRBD1 matches 8 bases. The V and J ends lost 5 bases and 4 bases, in that order; junction bases with no gene match: 7. Germline V CDR1 and CDR2: SEHNR, FQNEAQ (reference sequence). This CDR3 region has 14 residues. The CDR3 nucleotides are TGTGCCAGCAGCCCCCGGGACAGGAGGTACGAGCAGTACTTC. Its protein product is CASSPRDRRYEQYF.

The rearrangement links TRBV5-4 to TRBJ2-3; 8 positions match TRBD1. CDR1 is SGHNT, CDR2 YYREEE, per germline (reference sequence). This CDR3 region has 15 residues. With V trimmed by 1 base and J by 1 base, 2 bases remained unmatched. CDR3 amino acids: CASSLSGGRTDTQYF. CDR3 DNA: TGTGCCAGCAGCTTGTCAGGGGGCCGCACAGATACGCAGTATTTT.

V usage is TRBV7-2 and J usage is TRBJ1-3, with D maybe TRBD1 (5 bases). The germline V gene has CDR1 SGHTA and CDR2 FQGNSA. CDR3 length: 15 amino acids. The V end lost 2 bases, the J end lost 0 bases, and 8 bases lay between the germline ends. This chain's CDR3 is CASSLRQSSGNTIYF. The DNA for the CDR3 is TGTGCCAGCAGCTTACGACAGAGCTCTGGAAACACCATATATTTT.